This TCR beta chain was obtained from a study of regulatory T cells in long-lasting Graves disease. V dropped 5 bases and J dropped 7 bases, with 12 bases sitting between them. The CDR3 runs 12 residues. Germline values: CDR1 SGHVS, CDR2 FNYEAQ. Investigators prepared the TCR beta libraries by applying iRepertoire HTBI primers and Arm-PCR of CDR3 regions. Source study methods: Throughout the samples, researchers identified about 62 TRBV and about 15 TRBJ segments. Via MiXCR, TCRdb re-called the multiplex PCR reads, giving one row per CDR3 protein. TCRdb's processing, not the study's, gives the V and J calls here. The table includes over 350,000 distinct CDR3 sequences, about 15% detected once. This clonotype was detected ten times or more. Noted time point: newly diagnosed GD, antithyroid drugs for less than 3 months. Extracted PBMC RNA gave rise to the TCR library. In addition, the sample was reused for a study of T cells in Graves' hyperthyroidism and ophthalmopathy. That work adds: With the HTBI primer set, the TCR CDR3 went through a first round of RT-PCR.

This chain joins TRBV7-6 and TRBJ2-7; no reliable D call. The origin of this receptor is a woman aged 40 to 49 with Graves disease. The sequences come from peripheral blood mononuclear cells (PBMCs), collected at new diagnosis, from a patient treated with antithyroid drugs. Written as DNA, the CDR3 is TGTGCCAGCAGCACGGCGTCTCGGGAGCAGTACTTC. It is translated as CASSTASREQYF.